This T cell receptor (beta chain) derives from a study of T-cell memory formation after mild COVID-19. Study-wide results and caveats: Clones contracting day 15 to 85 were balanced CD4/CD8; later expanders leaned CD4+.

This clonotype was seen only a few times. The antigen is not known. TCRdb analysed the 5' RACE reads with MiXCR anew, one entry per CDR3 protein. The table includes roughly 320,000 distinct CDR3 sequences, around 28% detected once. This CDR3 is built from 13 residues. Germline-derived CDR1 and CDR2 are KGHSH and LQKENI. V lost 8 bases, J lost 3 bases, and 13 bases lay in between. The sequenced sample was PBMCs or a T cell subset sorted from them (not recorded which). The chain couples TRBV18 to TRBJ1-1; D may be TRBD1 (6 bases). The clonotype comes from an adult woman who had mild COVID-19 (a few samples of this study predate the infection). Cell type and time point are not known. Here the CDR3 reads CASSPGVDTEAFF. In DNA, the CDR3 is TGTGCCAGCAGTCCAGGGGTAGACACTGAAGCTTTCTTT.